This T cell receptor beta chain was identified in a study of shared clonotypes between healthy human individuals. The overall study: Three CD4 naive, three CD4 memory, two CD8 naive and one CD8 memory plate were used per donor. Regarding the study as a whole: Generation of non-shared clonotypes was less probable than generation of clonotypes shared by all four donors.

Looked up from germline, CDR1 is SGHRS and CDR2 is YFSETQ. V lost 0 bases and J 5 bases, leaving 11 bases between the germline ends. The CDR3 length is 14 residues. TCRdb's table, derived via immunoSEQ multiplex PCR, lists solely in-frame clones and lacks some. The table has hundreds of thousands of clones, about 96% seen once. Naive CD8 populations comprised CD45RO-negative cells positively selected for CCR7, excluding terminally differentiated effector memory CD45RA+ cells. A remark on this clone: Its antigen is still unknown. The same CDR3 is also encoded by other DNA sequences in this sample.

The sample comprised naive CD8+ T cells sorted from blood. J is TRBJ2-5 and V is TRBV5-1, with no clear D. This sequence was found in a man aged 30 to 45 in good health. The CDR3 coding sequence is TGCGCCAGCAGCTTGGTCCTAGGCACGGAGACCCAGTACTTC. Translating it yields CASSLVLGTETQYF.